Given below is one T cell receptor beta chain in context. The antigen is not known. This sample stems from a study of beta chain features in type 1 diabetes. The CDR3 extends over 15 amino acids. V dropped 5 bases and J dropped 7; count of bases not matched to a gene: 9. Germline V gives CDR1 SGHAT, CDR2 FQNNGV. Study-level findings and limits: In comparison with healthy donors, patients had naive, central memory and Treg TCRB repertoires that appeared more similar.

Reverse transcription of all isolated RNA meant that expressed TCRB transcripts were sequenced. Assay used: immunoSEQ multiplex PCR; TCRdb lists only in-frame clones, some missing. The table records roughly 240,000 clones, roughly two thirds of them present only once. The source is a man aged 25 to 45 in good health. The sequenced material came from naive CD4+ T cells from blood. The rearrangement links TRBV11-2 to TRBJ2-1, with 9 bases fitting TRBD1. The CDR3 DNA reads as TGTGCCAGCAGCCCCTGGACAGGGGTGGGTAATGAGCAGTTCTTC. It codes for CASSPWTGVGNEQFF.